This T cell receptor beta chain was sequenced in a study of T-cell reconstitution after alpha-beta-depleted transplantation in children. General study results and limits: The main origin of T-cell counts and diversity one year after transplant was newly produced T cells. There were some patients whose high TCRbeta diversity at day 60 came from surviving recipient T cells and thymic progenitors. Where alpha-beta T cells came from about two months after transplant was reportedly several hundred expanded graft clones.

V gave up 5 bases and J gave up 9 bases, with 11 bases separating them. CDR1 is SGHTA, CDR2 FQGTGA, per germline. CDR3 length equals 12 residues. This clonotype showed up just a few times. The target antigen is unknown. Unique molecular identifiers were incorporated when the TCRbeta library was constructed. A single record per CDR3 protein comes from TCRdb applying MiXCR to the PCR reads. The sample holds more than 200,000 distinct CDR3 sequences; around 8.4% are singletons and the top ten take roughly 36%. The sequence derives from a male patient aged 2-10 years who had a stem cell transplant for acute myeloid leukemia, so the T cells may come from the graft donor. The sequences come from PBMCs, mostly from graft donor cells, collected 360 days after TCRalphabeta/CD19-depleted stem cell transplant. The rearrangement links TRBV7-3 to TRBJ2-1; perhaps D is TRBD1 or TRBD2 (5 bases each). The CDR3 DNA sequence: TGTGCCAGCAGCGATGGGACGGTTGAGCAGTTCTTC. Translating gives CASSDGTVEQFF.